The sequence of this TCR beta chain was determined in a study of T cells in Graves' hyperthyroidism and ophthalmopathy. Findings of the study overall: The model made its ophthalmopathy prediction, and onset followed a median 6.5 months later.

Lactation, pregnancy, other autoimmune disease or uncontrolled infection excluded patients. It was 8 to 10 ml of fresh peripheral blood that supplied the PBMCs. This clonotype was counted only a few times. The target antigen is unknown. V was pared by 2 bases and J by 4 bases, with 12 bases between. The germline gives CDR1 DFQATT, CDR2 SNEGSKA (reference sequence). The CDR3 has 13 residues. From RNA transcripts, TCR beta CDR3 regions were amplified. A set of HTBI primers served as the primers for a first-round RT-PCR of the TCR CDR3. MiXCR, run by TCRdb on the multiplex PCR reads, gives a single entry per CDR3 protein. The sample records approximately 300,000 distinct CDR3 sequences, approximately 15% being singletons.

This clonotype was sampled from a woman aged 60-75 years with Graves' ophthalmopathy. The chain couples TRBV20-1 to TRBJ2-7; no clear D. The source material was blood. The CDR3 nucleotides are TGCAGTGCTAGACAGGATAACGCATACGAGCAGTACTTC. The encoded protein is CSARQDNAYEQYF.